This TCR beta chain was captured in a study of T cells after yellow fever vaccination. TCRdb processed the 5' RACE reads anew with MiXCR; each CDR3 protein has one entry. The sample contains 620,000 or so distinct CDR3 sequences, 17% of which appear only once. This CDR3 region has 14 residues. The trim removed 0 bases at V and 13 bases at J, leaving 12 bases unmatched. CDR1 is SGHAT and CDR2 is FQNNGV in the germline V gene. The input for sequencing was PBMCs, taken about 5 days after the first yellow fever vaccination. The clonotype comes from a young man who received the YFV17D yellow fever vaccine. V usage is TRBV11-2 and J usage is TRBJ2-7; 7 nucleotides line up with TRBD2. In DNA form, the CDR3 reads TGTGCCAGCAGCTTAGATCGTAGTGTTGGGGGGGATTACTTC. It specifies CASSLDRSVGGDYF. Filled out from reference TRBV11-2 and TRBJ2-7, the complete variable domain reads EAGVAQSPRYKIIEKRQSVAFWCNPISGHATLYWYQQILGQGPKLLIQFQNNGVVDDSQLPKDRFSAERLKGVDSTLKIQPAKLEDSAVYLCASSLDRSVGGDYFGPGTRLTVT.